Sequencing of this TCR beta chain was carried out in a study of preoperative IRX-2 immunotherapy in early breast cancer. Treatment noted: preoperative locoregional IRX-2 cytokine immunotherapy. Clones were sequenced by immunoSEQ multiplex PCR, and TCRdb holds only the in-frame ones, with some missing. In the table there are 35,000 to 40,000 clones, roughly four fifths of which are singletons. This CDR3 comprises 14 residues. The germline V and J ends were trimmed by 6 bases and 8 bases, with 17 bases remaining between them. Germline CDR1 is SGHRS and CDR2 is YFSETQ. Sequenced here: lymph node tissue, sampled after IRX-2 immunotherapy. This chain uses TRBV5-1 with TRBJ1-4; D not resolved. The sequence was obtained from a human donor with breast cancer. The CDR3 here is CASNREGNREKLFF. DNA of the CDR3: TGCGCCAGCAACCGCGAAGGGAATAGAGAAAAACTGTTTTTT.